These T cell receptor beta chains were read from a single sample in a study of blood T cell repertoires in COVID-19. Profiling relied on immunoSEQ multiplex PCR, and the TCRdb table lists in-frame clones only, not all of them. The sample lists 300,000 to 400,000 clones, more than 85% occurring once. Sequencing input: PBMCs or T cells enriched from blood (not recorded which). These TCRs come from a woman in her twenties or thirties who had recovered from COVID-19. Each CDR3 is given with its conserved first and last residue. The D gene is left open where the match is weak. For some rows the clone size is stated as once, few or many, or as a class when expanded; others skip it.

TRBJ1-4 TRBD1 . TRBV3-1/TRBV3-2 CASSPRTGRNEKLFF TGTGCCAGCAGCCCCCGGACAGGGAGAAATGAAAAACTGTTTTTT
TRBJ2-1 TRBD2 . TRBV6-4 CASSDSAGGVDEQFF TGTGCCAGCAGTGACTCGGCGGGGGGGGTGGATGAGCAGTTCTTC
TRBJ2-2 . . TRBV2 CASKGTPNTGELFF TGTGCCAGCAAAGGGACACCGAACACCGGGGAGCTGTTTTTT
TRBJ1-2 . . TRBV5-1 CASKEERSGYTF TGCGCCAGCAAAGAGGAGAGGAGTGGCTACACCTTC
TRBJ1-1 . . TRBV3-1/TRBV3-2 CASSQTGEAFF TGTGCCAGCAGCCAAACAGGTGAAGCTTTCTTT
TRBJ2-1 TRBD2 . TRBV7-9 CASSLDSGGGNEQFF TGTGCCAGCAGCTTAGATAGCGGGGGTGGGAATGAGCAGTTCTTC
TRBJ2-2 TRBD2 once TRBV30 CAWTGLANTGELFF TGTGCCTGGACGGGACTAGCAAACACCGGGGAGCTGTTTTTT
TRBJ1-6 TRBD1 . TRBV5-4 CASSLGQGGSPLHF TGTGCCAGCAGCCTTGGACAGGGGGGTTCACCCCTCCACTTT
TRBJ2-1 . . TRBV12-3/TRBV12-4 CASTFGPRYEQFF TGTGCCAGCACCTTCGGCCCCAGGTATGAGCAGTTCTTC
TRBJ1-4 . . TRBV5-1 CASSFGKTSGNEKLFF TGCGCCAGCAGCTTCGGGAAGACCTCGGGTAATGAAAAACTGTTTTTT
TRBJ1-2 . . TRBV24-1 CATSDAGVYGYTF TGTGCCACCAGTGACGCCGGGGTCTATGGCTACACCTTC
TRBJ1-4 . . TRBV30 CAWSAVRVNEKLFF TGTGCCTGGAGTGCTGTCCGGGTAAATGAAAAACTGTTTTTT
TRBJ2-3 TRBD2 once TRBV5-4 CASSLPARRGGPDTQYF TGTGCCAGCAGCTTGCCAGCACGACGGGGGGGCCCAGATACGCAGTATTTT
TRBJ2-7 . . TRBV11-2 CASRGGGPIAEQYF TGTGCCAGCAGAGGGGGGGGCCCCATAGCCGAGCAGTACTTC
TRBJ2-2 TRBD1 . TRBV5-1 CASSSLPGTEAKLFF TGCGCCAGCAGCTCCCTCCCCGGGACAGAGGCGAAGCTGTTTTTT
TRBJ2-3 TRBD2 few TRBV30 CAWTLAGGADTQYF TGTGCCTGGACCCTAGCGGGGGGGGCAGATACGCAGTATTTT
TRBJ1-4 TRBD1 . TRBV15 CATSREGQGWGDEKLFF TGTGCCACCAGCAGAGAGGGACAGGGGTGGGGTGATGAAAAACTGTTTTTT
TRBJ2-3 TRBD2 once TRBV9 CASSHPTSGGPTDTQYF TGTGCCAGCAGCCATCCGACTAGCGGGGGACCCACAGATACGCAGTATTTT
TRBJ1-2 . . TRBV5-1 CASSSGVYGYTF TGCGCCAGCAGCTCGGGAGTCTATGGCTACACCTTC
TRBJ1-5 . . TRBV6-5 CATRGGVHQPQHF TGTGCCACTCGGGGAGGGGTCCATCAGCCCCAGCATTTT
TRBJ2-3 . few TRBV11-2 CASSPLAVSTDTQYF TGTGCCAGCAGCCCCTTAGCGGTTAGCACAGATACGCAGTATTTT
TRBJ2-1 TRBD2 . TRBV3-1/TRBV3-2 CASSPRGSGGAEQFF TGTGCCAGCAGCCCGCGGGGTAGCGGGGGGGCTGAGCAGTTCTTC
TRBJ2-5 . . TRBV7-9 CASSPGVTAETQYF TGTGCCAGCAGCCCCGGAGTGACGGCAGAGACCCAGTACTTC
TRBJ2-7 TRBD2 . TRBV28 CASSPLAGSSYEQYF TGTGCCAGCAGTCCCTTAGCGGGGAGCTCCTACGAGCAGTACTTC
TRBJ1-2 . few TRBV29-1 CSASGGQASQKDYGYTF TGCAGCGCCTCCGGGGGGCAGGCTTCCCAAAAGGACTATGGCTACACCTTC
TRBJ1-1 TRBD1 . TRBV7-9 CASTFTGTANTEAFF TGTGCCAGCACTTTCACCGGGACAGCTAACACTGAAGCTTTCTTT
TRBJ1-4 TRBD1 . TRBV29-1 CSVEARDSNEKLFF TGCAGCGTTGAAGCCCGGGACAGTAATGAAAAACTGTTTTTT
TRBJ1-6 TRBD1 . TRBV10-2 CASSATGQGTNSPLHF TGCGCCAGCAGCGCAACGGGACAGGGGACAAATTCACCCCTCCACTTT
TRBJ1-6 TRBD1 few TRBV6-5 CASSYTDRGLGSPLHF TGTGCCAGCAGTTACACCGACAGGGGGTTGGGGTCACCCCTCCACTTT
TRBJ2-5 . . TRBV5-1 CASGETEYQETQYF TGCGCCAGCGGAGAGACAGAGTACCAAGAGACCCAGTACTTC
TRBJ1-2 TRBD1 . TRBV3-1/TRBV3-2 CASSLKPKATGGIYGYTF TGTGCCAGCAGCCTAAAACCGAAGGCAACAGGGGGCATCTATGGCTACACCTTC
TRBJ2-4 TRBD2 . TRBV4-1 CASSQGLAGGRGKNIQYF TGCGCCAGCAGCCAGGGGCTAGCGGGGGGGCGTGGCAAAAACATTCAGTACTTC
TRBJ2-1 TRBD2 . TRBV15 CATSRFSGAIMEEQFF TGTGCCACCAGCAGGTTTAGCGGGGCAATTATGGAAGAGCAGTTCTTC
TRBJ2-5 . few TRBV1 CTSSQDRAEGETQYF TGCACCAGCAGCCAAGATCGGGCAGAGGGCGAGACCCAGTACTTC
TRBJ2-4 TRBD1 . TRBV6-9 CASSQLPGQGSNIQYF TGTGCCAGCAGCCAACTCCCGGGACAGGGATCAAACATTCAGTACTTC
TRBJ2-5 . . TRBV15 CATSAETGTPGGTQYF TGTGCCACCAGCGCTGAGACCGGGACACCGGGAGGGACCCAGTACTTC
TRBJ2-1 . once TRBV7-2 CASSLGGGGLSSYNEQFF TGTGCCAGCAGCTTAGGAGGCGGGGGCCTGAGCTCCTACAATGAGCAGTTCTTC
TRBJ2-5 TRBD1 . TRBV7-2 CASSPQGQGAGETQYF TGTGCCAGCAGCCCTCAGGGACAGGGGGCCGGGGAGACCCAGTACTTC
TRBJ1-5 . . TRBV6-2/TRBV6-3 CASSYVQRDQPQHF TGTGCCAGCAGTTACGTGCAGAGGGATCAGCCCCAGCATTTT
TRBJ1-6 . . TRBV5-1 CASSLTGSIGNSPLHF TGCGCCAGCAGCTTGACCGGGTCCATCGGTAACTCACCCCTCCACTTT
TRBJ2-1 . . TRBV14 CASSPTVRGEQFF TGTGCCAGCAGCCCTACGGTCCGCGGTGAGCAGTTCTTC
TRBJ2-2 . . TRBV19 CASSTNTGTRNTGELFF TGTGCCAGTAGTACCAACACCGGGACAAGGAACACCGGGGAGCTGTTTTTT
TRBJ1-2 TRBD1 few TRBV7-2 CASSQGTGPAYGYTF TGTGCCAGCAGCCAAGGGACAGGCCCCGCCTATGGCTACACCTTC
TRBJ1-4 TRBD1 once TRBV5-1 CASSGTANEKLFF TGCGCCAGCAGCGGGACAGCTAATGAAAAACTGTTTTTT
TRBJ1-1 TRBD1 . TRBV5-4 CASSLEAGGFTEAFF TGTGCCAGCAGCTTGGAGGCAGGGGGATTCACTGAAGCTTTCTTT
TRBJ2-3 . . TRBV4-1 CASSQEGASTDTQYF TGCGCCAGCAGCCAAGAGGGGGCGAGCACAGATACGCAGTATTTT
TRBJ2-6 . . TRBV6-2/TRBV6-3 CASSKTGTGANVLTF TGTGCCAGCAGCAAAACAGGTACCGGGGCCAACGTCCTGACTTTC
TRBJ1-6 TRBD1 . TRBV19 CASKQGGDNSPLHF TGTGCCAGTAAACAGGGGGGGGATAATTCACCCCTCCACTTT
TRBJ1-6 TRBD1 once TRBV6-6 CATKKLERTGHSPLHF TGTGCCACCAAGAAGCTAGAGAGGACAGGGCATTCACCCCTCCACTTT
TRBJ1-1 . . TRBV21-1 CASSGPSEDTEAFF TGTGCCAGCAGCGGTCCTTCGGAGGACACTGAAGCTTTCTTT
TRBJ2-2 . . TRBV30 CAWSVWGDGELFF TGTGCCTGGAGTGTGTGGGGGGATGGGGAGCTGTTTTTT
TRBJ2-6 TRBD1 few TRBV19 CASSSPGQGGSGANVLTF TGTGCCAGTAGTAGTCCGGGACAGGGGGGATCCGGGGCCAACGTCCTGACTTTC
TRBJ2-7 TRBD2 . TRBV5-1 CASSLEAGGLIEQYF TGCGCCAGCAGCTTGGAAGCGGGGGGCCTGATCGAGCAGTACTTC
TRBJ2-7 . . TRBV19 CASSIGPPYEQYF TGTGCCAGTAGTATCGGTCCCCCCTACGAGCAGTACTTC
TRBJ2-2 . once TRBV5-1 CASSSPAGGFGELFF TGCGCCAGCTCCTCCCCGGCAGGAGGCTTCGGGGAGCTGTTTTTT
TRBJ1-2 . . TRBV4-3 CASSQVGPGRKNNYGYTF TGCGCCAGCAGCCAAGTAGGCCCGGGGAGGAAAAATAACTATGGCTACACCTTC
TRBJ2-3 TRBD2 once TRBV4-2 CASSQETLAGGTDTQYF TGTGCCAGCAGCCAAGAGACTTTAGCGGGGGGAACAGATACGCAGTATTTT
TRBJ2-3 TRBD1 once TRBV27 CASSLSRQTGSVTDTQYF TGTGCCAGCAGTTTATCGAGACAGACAGGGTCTGTCACAGATACGCAGTATTTT
TRBJ1-2 TRBD1 . TRBV14 CASSHGQGSLPYYGYTF TGTGCCAGCAGCCACGGACAGGGTTCCTTGCCTTACTATGGCTACACCTTC
TRBJ1-3 TRBD1 . TRBV5-1 CASSLAWDSPMKASGNTIYF TGCGCCAGCAGCTTGGCCTGGGACAGTCCGATGAAGGCCTCTGGAAACACCATATATTTT